This paragraph reports one TCR beta chain. Replicate PCRs for sorted subsets used 200 ng DNA; this equaled about 30,000 T cell genomes. Data came from immunoSEQ multiplex PCR; TCRdb stores just in-frame clones and leaves some out. In the table there are around 1.1 million clones, approximately 80% of which are singletons. This entry is derived from a study of shared clonotypes between healthy human individuals. Overall study: Sampling drew on donors who were two women and a few men aged 18 to 49. Per donor, CD8 memory used one plate, CD8 naive used two, CD4 memory used three and CD4 naive used three.

V was trimmed by 2 bases and J by 1 base, leaving 8 bases between them. The CDR3 is made up of 15 amino acids. CDR1 LNHDA and CDR2 SQIVND come from the germline V gene (reference sequence). All of the donors resided in Nashville, Tennessee, and each was a Caucasian adult. Sample: memory CD4+ T cells from PBMCs. As to subset: CD45RA-negative fraction. The sequence came from a man aged 18 to 30 in good health. Some clones in this sample may be carry-over from other donors' samples. This rearrangement joins TRBV19 to TRBJ2-2; D remains unclear. CDR3 sequence (DNA): TGTGCCAGTAGTATACCGGGCGTGAACACCGGGGAGCTGTTTTTT. This gives the protein CASSIPGVNTGELFF.